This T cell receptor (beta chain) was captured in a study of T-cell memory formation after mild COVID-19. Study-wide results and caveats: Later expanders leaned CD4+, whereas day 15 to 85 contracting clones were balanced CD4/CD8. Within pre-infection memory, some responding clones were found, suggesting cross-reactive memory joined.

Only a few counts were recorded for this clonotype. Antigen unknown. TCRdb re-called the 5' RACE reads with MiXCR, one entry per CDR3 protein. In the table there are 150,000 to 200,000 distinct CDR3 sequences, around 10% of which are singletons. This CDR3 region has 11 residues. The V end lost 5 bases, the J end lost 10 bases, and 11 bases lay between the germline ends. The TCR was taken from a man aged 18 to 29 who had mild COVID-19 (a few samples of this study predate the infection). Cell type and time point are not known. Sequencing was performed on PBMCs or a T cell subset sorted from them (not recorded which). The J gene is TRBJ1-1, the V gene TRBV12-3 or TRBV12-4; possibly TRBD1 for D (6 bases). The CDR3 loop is CASSKQGGAFF. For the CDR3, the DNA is TGTGCCAGCAGTAAACAGGGAGGAGCTTTCTTT.